Each of the 19 T cell receptor beta chains below was sequenced from the same sample in a study of cytomegalovirus exposure and HLA in healthy donors. The PCR had 60 Vbeta and 13 Jbeta primers. Clones were sequenced by immunoSEQ multiplex PCR, and TCRdb holds only the in-frame ones, with some missing. This table holds some 160,000 clones, more than 65% found once. The source material was PBMCs. The source of these receptors is a woman aged 25-40 years in good health and CMV-seronegative.

The table lists this clone with a few counts. The chain links TRBV10-3 to TRBJ2-3, with a possible D match to TRBD2 (6 bases). Germline V lookup: CDR1 ENHRY, CDR2 SYGVKD. CDR3 length: 15 residues. The V end lost 7 bases, the J end lost 4 bases, and 18 bases lay between the germline ends. CDR3 nucleotide sequence: TGTGCCATCAAATCCCCGGGACTCGGGCCAGATACGCAGTATTTT. This sequence encodes CAIKSPGLGPDTQYF.

This sequence joins TRBV5-1 and TRBJ2-7; 10 bases are shared with TRBD1. V was clipped by 0 bases and J by 4 bases; unmatched bases: 10. CDR1 and CDR2 from the germline V gene are SGHRS and YFSETQ. CDR3 length: 17 residues. The DNA for the CDR3 is TGCGCCAGCAGCTTGGGCGTTCCGGGACAGGGGAGATACGAGCAGTACTTC. It is translated as CASSLGVPGQGRYEQYF.

The gene calls are TRBV6-1 and TRBJ1-3; D is uncertain. Trimming left V 3 bases short and J 7 bases short, with 4 bases between. The CDR3 contains 11 residues. CDR1 and CDR2 (germline): MNHNS, SASEGT. The CDR3 coding sequence is TGTGCCAGCAGTGACAGGAACACCATATATTTT. Translation gives CASSDRNTIYF.

This chain joins TRBV7-3 and TRBJ1-1, with a possible D match to TRBD1 (5 bases). V gave up 3 bases and J gave up 0 bases, with 8 bases separating them. Per germline, CDR1 SGHTA and CDR2 FQGTGA. The CDR3 is 14 residues long. The CDR3 is CASSLGGVNTEAFF. The CDR3 nucleotides are TGTGCCAGCAGCTTGGGGGGAGTGAACACTGAAGCTTTCTTT.

V gene TRBV27 combines with J gene TRBJ2-7; 8 nucleotides line up with TRBD2. CDR3 length: 14 residues. Germline V gene sequence: CDR1 MNHEY, CDR2 SMNVEV (reference sequence). V was clipped by 2 bases and J by 6 bases; unmatched bases: 6. CDR3 protein: CASSLAGGRSEQYF. DNA of the CDR3: TGTGCCAGCAGTTTAGCGGGAGGACGGAGCGAGCAGTACTTC.

The chain links TRBV19 to TRBJ1-4, with 10 bases identical to TRBD1. This CDR3 has 16 residues. Germline V gene lookup returns CDR1 LNHDA and CDR2 SQIVND (reference sequence). V lost 6 bases and J lost 6; bases outside the gene matches: 10. This CDR3 is CASSPGQGIFDEKLFF. DNA of the CDR3: TGTGCCAGTAGCCCGGGACAGGGGATTTTCGATGAAAAACTGTTTTTT. The whole variable domain, filled in from reference TRBV19 and TRBJ1-4, reads DGGITQSPKYLFRKEGQNVTLSCEQNLNHDAMYWYRQDPGQGLRLIYYSQIVNDFQKGDIAEGYSVSREKKESFPLTVTSAQKNPTAFYLCASSPGQGIFDEKLFFGSGTQLSVL.

This chain uses TRBV2 with TRBJ1-4; no clear D gene. Germline V gene data show CDR1 as SNHLY and CDR2 as FYNNEI. The germline V and J ends were trimmed by 8 bases and 6 bases, with 16 bases remaining between them. The CDR3 loop spans 14 amino acids. CDR3 in amino acids: CASSSLGRDEKLFF. In DNA, the CDR3 is TGTGCCAGCTCGAGCCTGGGGAGGGATGAAAAACTGTTTTTT.

V and J are TRBV5-1 and TRBJ1-6; possibly TRBD1 for D (6 bases). V lost 4 bases to trimming and J lost 4 bases, with 12 bases between them. In germline, CDR1 is SGHRS, CDR2 YFSETQ. The CDR3 extends over 15 amino acids. CDR3 sequence: CASSPGHRYNSPLHF. The CDR3 bases are TGCGCCAGCAGCCCGGGACATCGATATAATTCACCCCTCCACTTT.

The rearrangement joins TRBV28 to TRBJ2-7; 7 nucleotides line up with TRBD1. Germline V lookup: CDR1 MDHEN, CDR2 SYDVKM. The V and J ends lost 3 bases and 7 bases, in that order; junction bases with no gene match: 0. The CDR3 has 11 residues. The DNA for the CDR3 is TGTGCCAGCAGTTTCAGGGGGGAGCAGTACTTC. It translates to CASSFRGEQYF. The whole variable domain, remainder taken from reference TRBV28 and TRBJ2-7, is DVKVTQSSRYLVKRTGEKVFLECVQDMDHENMFWYRQDPGLGLRLIYFSYDVKMKEKGDIPEGYSVSREKKERFSLILESASTNQTSMYLCASSFRGEQYFGPGTRLTVT.

As regards this clone: At one boundary the junction diverges from the germline segment, which might be a read error. The chain combines TRBV7-2 with TRBJ1-2, with TRBD1 as a possible D gene (6 bases). The V gene's germline CDR1 is SGHTA and CDR2 FQGNSA. This CDR3 contains 14 residues. The CDR3 coding sequence is TGTGCCAGCAGCCCCCGCGGACAGACCTATGGCTACCCCTTC. It codes for CASSPRGQTYGYPF.

The V call is TRBV5-8, the J call TRBJ2-1; the D gene is possibly TRBD1 (5 bases). V shed 1 base and J shed 9 bases, with 17 bases lying between them. This CDR3 comprises 15 residues. Germline values: CDR1 SGHTS, CDR2 YDEGEE. The CDR3 loop reads CASSLLKGALSEQFF. The CDR3 DNA sequence: TGTGCCAGCAGCTTGTTAAAAGGGGCCTTATCTGAGCAGTTCTTC.

The chain combines TRBV5-1 with TRBJ1-1; 7 bases match TRBD1. The germline CDR1 and CDR2 sequences are SGHRS and YFSETQ. The J segment lost 3 bases and the V segment lost 4 bases, leaving 6 bases of the junction unmatched. The CDR3 is 14 residues long. The CDR3 here is CASSEQGYYTEAFF. Written as DNA, the CDR3 is TGCGCCAGCAGCGAACAGGGGTATTACACTGAAGCTTTCTTT.

Points on this clone: The junction differs from germline at one of its ends, possibly a read error. The chain joins TRBV2 to TRBJ2-1; D call uncertain. The CDR3 consists of 13 residues. CDR1 and CDR2 from the germline V gene are SNHLY and FYNNEI. CDR3 bases: TGTGCCAGCAGTGAAGTCCCGTACAGTGAGCAGTTCTTC. Its protein product is CASSEVPYSEQFF.

J is TRBJ1-2 and V is TRBV5-1; 12 bases map to TRBD1. CDR1 and CDR2 (germline): SGHRS, YFSETQ. CDR3 length equals 17 residues. V was pared by 4 bases and J by 10 bases, with 17 bases of the junction left unmatched. The CDR3 bases are TGCGCCAGCAGCCCGGCCGGGACAGGGGGCTCCGGGGGGTTCTACACCTTC. This translates into CASSPAGTGGSGGFYTF.

The chain combines TRBV9 with TRBJ1-6; 7 bases agree with TRBD1. The CDR3 contains 13 residues. The ends lost 3 bases at V and 9 bases at J; junction bases unmatched: 3. Germline CDR1 is SGDLS and CDR2 is YYNGEE. The DNA of the CDR3 is TGTGCCAGCAGCGAGACAGGGAGTTCACCCCTCCACTTT. It is translated as CASSETGSSPLHF.

The chain is built from TRBV25-1 and TRBJ2-2; tentative D call: TRBD1 (6 bases). Germline lookup yields CDR1 MGHDK and CDR2 SYGVNS. With 7 bases removed from V and 0 bases from J, the gap between germline ends came to 9 bases. The CDR3 loop spans 14 amino acids. Here the CDR3 DNA reads TGTGCCAGCACCTGGACAGCGAACACCGGGGAGCTGTTTTTT. Amino acid sequence: CASTWTANTGELFF.

The chain is built from TRBV2 and TRBJ1-2, with D possibly TRBD1 on 5 matching bases. Germline V gives CDR1 SNHLY, CDR2 FYNNEI. The CDR3 totals 14 residues. The CDR3 region is CASRDPFSGDGYTF. CDR3 in DNA: TGTGCTTCGCGGGACCCCTTTTCTGGGGATGGCTACACCTTC.

This clone was picked up one time. J is TRBJ2-3 and V is TRBV5-1; 10 bases fit TRBD2. After removal of 0 bases from V and 3 bases from J, the junction contained 4 bases not matched to a gene. This CDR3 is 16 amino acids long. Germline V gene data show CDR1 as SGHRS and CDR2 as YFSETQ. The chain's CDR3 is CASSLETLAGTDTQYF. CDR3 nucleotide sequence: TGCGCCAGCAGCTTGGAAACACTAGCGGGGACAGATACGCAGTATTTT.

This clone has a single count. The chain joins TRBV5-4 to TRBJ2-3; TRBD2 might be the D (6 bases). This CDR3 is 16 amino acids long. Germline V lookup: CDR1 SGHNT, CDR2 YYREEE (reference sequence). Trimming stripped 3 bases from V and 6 bases from J, with 20 bases between. CDR3 residues: CASSWSGTSFRDTQYF. CDR3 in DNA: TGTGCCAGCAGCTGGTCGGGGACTTCCTTCAGGGATACGCAGTATTTT.